The 20 T cell receptor beta chains presented below share a single source sample, sequenced in a study of T cells in Graves' hyperthyroidism and ophthalmopathy. There were TCR beta CDR3 regions amplified from RNA transcripts. First-round RT-PCR of the TCR CDR3 relied on the HTBI primer set. MiXCR was run by TCRdb on the multiplex PCR reads, yielding one entry per CDR3 protein. The sample shows approximately 590,000 distinct CDR3 sequences, approximately 15% of them seen only once. Sample: blood. The receptors originated from a woman in her 30s with Graves' hyperthyroidism.

This clonotype showed up many times. This chain uses TRBV2 with TRBJ2-1; TRBD2 aligns across 10 bases. This CDR3 contains 15 residues. Germline-derived CDR1 and CDR2 are SNHLY and FYNNEI. Trimming at V came to 8 bases and at J to 1 base, leaving 5 bases not matched to a gene. The CDR3 DNA is TGTGCCAGCGGAAGACTAGCGGGTTCCTACAATGAGCAGTTCTTC. Translation gives CASGRLAGSYNEQFF.

This clonotype was detected ten times or more. This chain connects TRBV11-2 to TRBJ2-1; D uncertain. Germline V gene data show CDR1 as SGHAT and CDR2 as FQNNGV. Deletions cut 1 base from V and 9 bases from J, with 4 bases between. CDR3 length equals 11 residues. Written as DNA, the CDR3 is TGTGCCAGCAGCTTAGCGAGTGAGCAGTTCTTC. It yields the protein CASSLASEQFF.

The count of this clonotype is one. The rearrangement links TRBV19 to TRBJ1-5; 10 bases line up with TRBD1. Germline CDR1 is LNHDA and CDR2 is SQIVND (reference sequence). The V segment lost 7 bases and the J segment 9 bases; nucleotides outside the gene matches: 6. The CDR3 is 13 residues long. The CDR3 region is CASKGTGAGPQHF. In DNA form, the CDR3 reads TGTGCCAGTAAGGGGACAGGGGCAGGGCCCCAGCATTTT. Filled out from reference TRBV19 and TRBJ1-5, the complete variable domain reads DGGITQSPKYLFRKEGQNVTLSCEQNLNHDAMYWYRQDPGQGLRLIYYSQIVNDFQKGDIAEGYSVSREKKESFPLTVTSAQKNPTAFYLCASKGTGAGPQHFGDGTRLSIL.

This clonotype was counted ten times or more. The V call is TRBV20-1, the J call TRBJ2-7, with D possibly matching TRBD1 (5 bases). The CDR3 consists of 14 residues. Germline loops: CDR1 DFQATT, CDR2 SNEGSKA (reference sequence). Between the trimmed V and J ends, which lost 1 base and 1 base, there was a span of 11 bases. This CDR3 reads CSARGSQGSYEQYF. DNA for the CDR3: TGCAGTGCTAGAGGGAGTCAGGGTTCCTACGAGCAGTACTTC.

This clonotype has a count of ten or more. V gene TRBV30 combines with J gene TRBJ2-7; no definite D call. This CDR3 spans 15 amino acids. CDR1 is GTSNPN and CDR2 is SVGIG in the germline V gene (reference sequence). V lost 1 base and J 4 bases, leaving 17 bases between the germline ends. This chain's CDR3 is CAWSATRKVGYEQYF. CDR3 DNA: TGTGCCTGGAGTGCCACGCGCAAAGTCGGTTACGAGCAGTACTTC.

J is TRBJ2-7 and V is TRBV7-6; a weak D match, TRBD1 (6 bases). The CDR3 has 14 residues. Germline CDR1 is SGHVS and CDR2 is FNYEAQ. V lost 7 bases, J lost 0 bases, and 13 bases lay in between. The CDR3 region is CASTSDSFSYEQYF. The CDR3 coding sequence is TGTGCCAGCACCTCGGACAGCTTCTCCTACGAGCAGTACTTC.

Of note for this clonotype: One end of the junction varies from germline; a read error may be responsible. CDR3 DNA: TGTGCCAGCAGTATAGCGGGAGTGGGGACAGATGCGCAGTATTTT. Amino acid sequence: CASSIAGVGTDAQYF. The V call is TRBV27, the J call TRBJ2-3; 9 bases agree with TRBD2. The CDR3 is made up of 15 amino acids. Germline lookup yields CDR1 MNHEY and CDR2 SMNVEV (reference sequence).

This clonotype was observed a few times. This chain joins TRBV6-1 and TRBJ1-5; 8 bases are shared with TRBD1. The CDR3 consists of 14 residues. The germline V gene encodes CDR1 MNHNS and CDR2 SASEGT. J was trimmed by 5 bases and V by 6 bases; bases with no gene match: 6. CDR3 bases: TGTGCCAGCAGAGGACGGACAGGGTATCAGCCCCAGCATTTT. Protein product: CASRGRTGYQPQHF.

Of note for this clonotype: A much larger clone is a single base away; this may be a read error. The chain carries TRBV20-1 and TRBJ2-1; 9 bases line up with TRBD2. Germline CDR1 reads DFQATT; CDR2 reads SNEGSKA (reference sequence). V was clipped by 5 bases and J by 4 bases; unmatched bases: 27. The CDR3 is made up of 21 amino acids. CDR3: CSAGVRHRGLAGRWGYNEQFF. CDR3 DNA sequence: TGCAGTGCTGGAGTCAGACATAGGGGGCTAGCGGGGAGGTGGGGGTACAATGAGCAGTTCTTC.

This clonotype has at least ten counts. V and J are TRBV20-1 and TRBJ2-1, with D perhaps matching TRBD1 (5 bases). CDR1 and CDR2 (germline): DFQATT, SNEGSKA (reference sequence). Trimming pared 0 bases from V and 4 bases from J, leaving 19 bases between. The CDR3 runs 17 residues. CDR3 residues: CSARDPFRVRGYNEQFF. DNA for the CDR3: TGCAGTGCTAGAGATCCGTTTCGGGTTAGGGGTTACAATGAGCAGTTCTTC.

This chain links TRBV6-2 or TRBV6-3 with TRBJ2-7, with 8 bases aligning to TRBD2. This CDR3 contains 14 residues. Trimming at V came to 7 bases and at J to 3 bases, leaving 8 bases not matched to a gene. The germline gives CDR1 MNHEY, CDR2 SVGEGT. CDR3 nucleotide sequence: TGTGCCAGCACCACCGGGACTAGAAACTACGAGCAGTACTTC. This gives the protein CASTTGTRNYEQYF.

This clonotype has at least ten counts. V gene TRBV7-9 combines with J gene TRBJ2-3; 8 positions match TRBD2. The ends lost 5 bases at V and 6 bases at J; junction bases unmatched: 7. Germline CDR1 and CDR2: SEHNR and FQNEAQ (reference sequence). The CDR3 runs 14 residues. The CDR3 protein is CASSQLAVQDTQYF. CDR3 in DNA: TGTGCCAGCAGCCAACTAGCGGTTCAGGATACGCAGTATTTT.

This clonotype was found many times. V and J are TRBV20-1 and TRBJ2-1; 14 bases map to TRBD2. V dropped 4 bases and J dropped 9; count of bases not matched to a gene: 5. This CDR3 has 14 amino acids. The germline CDR1 and CDR2 sequences are DFQATT and SNEGSKA (reference sequence). The CDR3 region is CSAKGLAGVSEQFF. The CDR3 DNA reads TGCAGTGCTAAGGGACTAGCGGGAGTGTCTGAGCAGTTCTTC.

The chain uses TRBV6-2 or TRBV6-3 and TRBJ1-5; D is perhaps TRBD1 (6 bases). The CDR3 spans 15 residues. V was pared by 1 base and J by 7 bases, with 14 bases between. Germline lookup yields CDR1 MNHEY and CDR2 SVGEGT. The DNA of the CDR3 is TGTGCCAGCAGTTACTTCGGGGGCCCGGGGCAGCCCCAGCATTTT. It codes for CASSYFGGPGQPQHF.

This clonotype appeared a single time. This chain uses TRBV11-2 with TRBJ2-5, with D perhaps matching TRBD1 (7 bases). The CDR3 covers 14 residues. Germline V gene sequence: CDR1 SGHAT, CDR2 FQNNGV. V was shortened by 6 bases and J by 5 bases, with 16 bases between the two germline ends. The CDR3 loop reads CASSRRSGGETQYF. For the CDR3, the DNA is TGTGCCAGCAGTAGACGTTCAGGGGGGGAGACCCAGTACTTC.

V and J are TRBV6-2 or TRBV6-3 and TRBJ2-1, with TRBD2 identical over 15 bases. Unmatched junction bases numbered 11, after V lost 6 bases and J lost 8 bases. This CDR3 region has 17 residues. CDR1 and CDR2 from the germline V gene are MNHEY and SVGEGT. In nucleotides, the CDR3 is TGTGCCAGCAGCACTCCGGGACTAGCGGGAGGTGGAGATGAGCAGTTCTTC. It yields the protein CASSTPGLAGGGDEQFF.

Many counts were recorded for this clonotype. The J gene is TRBJ2-7, the V gene TRBV7-6; weak D call: TRBD1 (5 bases). Germline CDR1 is SGHVS and CDR2 is FNYEAQ. Trimming removed 1 base at V and 6 bases at J, with 16 bases between. CDR3 size: 15 residues. This chain's CDR3 is CASSLEGLGKGEQYF. CDR3 sequence (DNA): TGTGCCAGCAGCTTAGAGGGGCTGGGGAAGGGCGAGCAGTACTTC. Based on the CDR3 plus reference TRBV7-6 and TRBJ2-7, the full variable domain is GAGVSQSPRYKVTKRGQDVALRCDPISGHVSLYWYRQALGQGPEFLTYFNYEAQQDKSGLPNDRFSAERPEGSISTLTIQRTEQRDSAMYRCASSLEGLGKGEQYFGPGTRLTVT.

The CDR3 reads CASSLRGPIYEQYF. CDR3 sequence (DNA): TGTGCCAGCAGCTTGAGGGGACCGATCTACGAGCAGTACTTC. The rearrangement uses TRBV5-6 and TRBJ2-7; D might be TRBD1 or TRBD2, each matching 5 bases. CDR3 length: 14 amino acids. V lost 1 base, J lost 3 bases, and 11 bases lay in between. The germline V gene has CDR1 SGHDT and CDR2 YYEEEE.

CDR3 coding DNA: TGCGCCAGCAGCCAAGCGGTGCGGGGACAGGGTGACTACGAGCAGTACTTC. The encoded protein is CASSQAVRGQGDYEQYF. The rearrangement uses TRBV4-1 and TRBJ2-7; 9 nucleotides agree with TRBD1. Germline V CDR1 and CDR2: MGHRA, YSYEKL. This CDR3 has 17 amino acids. Trimming took 1 base from V and 3 from J; bases not matched to a gene: 10.

Only a few counts were recorded for this clonotype. V usage is TRBV27 and J usage is TRBJ1-2, with D uncertain. Germline CDR1 and CDR2: MNHEY and SMNVEV (reference sequence). V was shortened by 9 bases and J by 0 bases, with 14 bases between the two germline ends. The CDR3 is 14 residues long. CDR3 DNA: TGTGCCAGTAAACCAGTCTCTCCTAACTATGGCTACACCTTC. Protein product: CASKPVSPNYGYTF.